This T cell receptor (beta chain) appears in the sequencing data of a study of vaccination and CD4 T cells after COVID-19 (dated 2022 in TCRdb). Background on the whole study: Every convalescent patient had a positive nasal swab PCR test for SARS-CoV-2, with mild disease in nine patients and severe disease in one. Post-vaccine blood samples were obtained a median of approximately 70 days after the second vaccine dose, with a range of roughly 12 to 250 days. Post-COVID blood samples were collected from convalescent patients a median of roughly 100 days after diagnosis, with a range of roughly 30 to 161 days. In approximately ten COVID-19 convalescent patients and a handful of infection-naive healthy vaccine recipients, the spike-specific CD4+ TCR repertoire before mRNA vaccination was compared with the repertoire after mRNA vaccination. Participants received two doses of either the Pfizer-BioNTech BNT162b2 vaccine (n=8) or the Moderna mRNA-1273 vaccine (n=2). Culture stimuli were overlapping spike peptide pools from SARS-CoV-2 and from the common cold coronaviruses HCoV-NL63, HCoV-OC43 and HCoV-229E. Six males and four females were included in the convalescent cohort, with two Hispanic individuals, seven Caucasians, two Asians and one multiracial person represented. As controls, cultures received a CEFX viral epitope pool (the positive control), an HIV-1 Nef peptide pool (the negative control), or no peptide at all.

A remark on this clonotype: The specificity of this receptor is unknown. One base away there is no much larger clone; base qualities are not given.

Library creation used PCR. DNA from cultured CD4+ T cells was subjected to TCR sequencing with the Oncomine TCR Beta short-read assay at the Johns Hopkins FTIC core. The QIAamp micro DNA kit was used to extract genomic DNA from the cultured CD4+ T cells. The Oncomine TCR Beta libraries from cultured CD4+ T cells were pooled using unique dual indexes and then sequenced on an Illumina iSeq 100. Turning to the authors' computational methods: Non-productive sequences were removed, and CDR3s that did not start with C, did not end with F or W, or were shorter than 7 amino acids were discarded. The MANAFEST web application was used to identify antigen-specific clonotypes by comparing peptide-stimulated wells against reference wells and other culture wells. Positive clones required FDR below 0.05, an odds ratio above 5, and productive frequency above 0.1% in at least two of three replicate wells. Clonotypes that were significantly expanded in both SARS-CoV-2 spike wells and at least one common cold coronavirus spike condition were defined as cross-reactive. Levenshtein distances (stringdist) and unrooted phylogenetic trees (ape) in R version 3.6.1 were used to assess CDR3 homology. TCRdb redid the processing of the public reads, applying fastp at Q25 and MiXCR, and retained in-frame beta chains. Identical CDR3 proteins give one entry, which carries the most common genes and DNA. The V and J calls and clone size are TCRdb's, not the authors'. The sample has over 20,000 distinct CDR3 sequences on record, 70% of them singletons. Together, the top ten hold approximately 8.6% of the sample.

Findings and caveats that apply to the study as a whole: Although the median number of SARS-CoV-2-reactive clonotypes went up from fewer than 25 after infection to about 38 after vaccination, the increase was not significant. In convalescent patients, a median roughly 87% of post-vaccine SARS-CoV-2-reactive clones were detected only after vaccination, and vaccine-specific priming was suggested by this finding. Only a relatively small number of convalescent patients were included in the study, and early timepoints following natural infection were not analyzed. Of the vaccine-specific clones in convalescent patients, 304 of 307, or nearly all, reacted only to SARS-CoV-2 spike and did not cross-react with common cold coronaviruses.

The treatment or condition label corresponds to: 10-day PBMC culture with coronavirus spike peptide pools or control peptides (ViraFEST assay). The ViraFEST assay was used in the study, in which antigen-specific T cells were expanded with peptide pools and expanded clonotypes were subsequently identified by TCR sequencing. The positive SARS-CoV-2 PCR tests of the convalescent patients were dated from March to December 2020, before the Alpha, Beta and Delta variants emerged in the United States. Approximately 1.8 million PBMCs per well were cultured in IMDM with approximately 5.5% human AB serum and 7.5 to 10 IU/ml IL-2, plus 10 ug/ml peptide pools. Half of the culture medium was replaced with fresh IL-2-containing medium on days 3 and 7. Once the cells had been in culture for less than 11 days, the EasySep CD4+ T cell isolation kit was used to isolate CD4+ T cells by negative selection. Ficoll-Paque Plus gradient centrifugation was used to isolate PBMCs from whole blood, and the isolated PBMCs were then either used fresh or cryopreserved at -140C. Culture conditions were generally each tested in triplicate wells.

Sequences GTSNPN (CDR1) and SVGIG (CDR2) are obtained from the germline V gene (reference sequence). A distance of 15 bases separates the germline ends of V and J, which lose 2 bases and 5 bases respectively. The CDR3, cysteine through phenylalanine, is 14 amino acids long. The entry retains the CDR3 DNA only, 42 bases that are in frame from base 1. In this chain, TRBV30 is recombined with TRBJ2-5, with an unclear D gene assignment. The clonotype comes from a human donor who had recovered from COVID-19. Sequences were obtained from CD4+ T cells from blood, cultured in vitro. DNA sequence: TGTGCCTGGAGTCTTTTAGCATCGGGTGAGACCCAGTACTTC. It is translated as CAWSLLASGETQYF.